A single sample gave rise to the 19 T cell receptor beta chains below, sequenced in a study of post-analysis software for immune sequencing data. Broader study findings: Controls had lower frequencies than patients of roughly five TRBV segments, which included TRBV5-6, TRBV5-1 and TRBV20-1.

No cognate antigen is known for these TCRs. The library was made from cDNA and included unique molecular identifiers. TCRdb re-derived calls from the PCR reads in MiXCR, one entry per CDR3 protein. The table lists about 180,000 distinct CDR3 sequences, over 25% of them singletons. The sample consisted of blood. These TCRs come from a girl under 18 with multiple sclerosis.

This chain links TRBV10-3 with TRBJ2-1, with D hard to call. This CDR3 is 15 amino acids long. In germline, CDR1 is ENHRY, CDR2 SYGVKD. The V gene lost 2 bases and the J gene lost 0 bases, with 8 bases spanning the gap. CDR3 DNA sequence: TGTGCCATCAGTGAGACACTTAGCTCCTACAATGAGCAGTTCTTC. It is translated as CAISETLSSYNEQFF.

This clonotype showed up many times. This sequence joins TRBV12-3 or TRBV12-4 and TRBJ1-5; 8 positions agree with TRBD1. The V and J ends lost 6 bases and 3 bases, in that order; junction bases with no gene match: 4. The CDR3 is 14 residues long. CDR3 nucleotide sequence: TGTGCCAGCAGGGAGACAGGGGACAATCAGCCCCAGCATTTT. This translates into CASRETGDNQPQHF.

About this clonotype: Just one base apart from a much larger clone, this may be a read error. This rearrangement joins TRBV25-1 to TRBJ2-1; possible D gene TRBD2, 5 bases. The CDR3 loop spans 15 amino acids. Germline V gene lookup returns CDR1 MGHDK and CDR2 SYGVNS. V lost 11 bases, J lost 0 bases, and 17 bases lay in between. CDR3 in DNA: TGTGCCGGCGCTTTAAGGGAGAGCTCCTACAATGAGCAGTTCTTC. This codes for CAGALRESSYNEQFF. The whole variable domain, remainder taken from reference TRBV25-1 and TRBJ2-1, is EADIYQTPRYLVIGTGKKITLECSQTMGHDKMYWYQQDPGMELHLIHYSYGVNSTEKGDLSSESTVSRIRTEHFPLTLESARPSHTSQYLCAGALRESSYNEQFFGPGTRLTVL.

The chain recombines TRBV20-1 with TRBJ1-4; D not resolved. CDR1 and CDR2 from the germline V gene are DFQATT and SNEGSKA (reference sequence). V was trimmed by 2 bases and J by 5 bases, leaving 12 bases between them. The CDR3 length is 14 residues. The CDR3 DNA is TGCAGTGCTAGAATGGGCACCTTAAATGAAAAACTGTTTTTT. Amino acid sequence: CSARMGTLNEKLFF.

For this clonotype: A much larger clone lies one base from this, so it may be a read error. V usage is TRBV10-3 and J usage is TRBJ2-3; D possibly uses TRBD1 or TRBD2 (5 bases each). Trimming cost V 8 bases and J 2 bases, with 17 bases left between them. Germline lookup yields CDR1 ENHRY and CDR2 SYGVKD. This CDR3 is 15 amino acids long. CDR3 protein: CAISLAGKTTDTQYF. CDR3 nucleotide sequence: TGTGCCATCTCCCTAGCAGGGAAAACCACAGATACGCAGTATTTT.

The CDR3 DNA sequence: TGTGCCAGCAGCCAAGATACGCGGGGACAGGTCCAGCATTTT. Protein product: CASSQDTRGQVQHF. The chain has TRBV3-1 and TRBJ1-5, with TRBD1 matching over 8 bases. J was trimmed by 12 bases and V by 0 bases; bases with no gene match: 7. The CDR3 contains 14 residues. Germline-derived CDR1 and CDR2 are LGHDT and YNNKEL (reference sequence).

A word on this clonotype: This may be a read error, as it is one base from a much larger clone. The chain uses TRBV29-1 and TRBJ2-4; TRBD2 matches at 11 bases. Germline V gene data show CDR1 as SQVTM and CDR2 as ANQGSEA. The CDR3 length is 12 residues. The CDR3 coding sequence is TGCACCGGGACTAGCGGTTTCAATGAGCAGTACTTC. It specifies CTGTSGFNEQYF.

In its sample, this clonotype was seen a few times. The rearrangement joins TRBV5-1 to TRBJ1-1, with D unclear. The germline V and J ends were trimmed by 0 bases and 8 bases, with 5 bases remaining between them. The CDR3 is 11 residues long. Germline assignment: CDR1 SGHRS and CDR2 YFSETQ. The chain's CDR3 is CASSLELEAFF. DNA of the CDR3: TGCGCCAGCAGCTTGGAGCTAGAAGCTTTCTTT.

The table lists this clonotype with many counts. This chain joins TRBV5-5 and TRBJ2-7; 8 bases line up with TRBD2. The ends lost 4 bases at V and 5 bases at J; junction bases unmatched: 11. CDR3 length equals 15 residues. Germline V lookup: CDR1 SGHKS, CDR2 YYEKEE (reference sequence). CDR3 nucleotides: TGTGCCAGCAGCCACGGGGGGGAGTACCTCAACGAGCAGTACTTC. This encodes CASSHGGEYLNEQYF.

Ten or more counts support this clonotype. This rearrangement joins TRBV10-3 to TRBJ2-7; TRBD1 or TRBD2 may be the D gene (5 bases each). Between the trimmed V and J ends, which lost 4 bases and 2 bases, there was a span of 9 bases. Germline-derived CDR1 and CDR2 are ENHRY and SYGVKD. This CDR3 has 13 amino acids. The CDR3 here is CAISGLGAYEQYF. The CDR3 nucleotides are TGTGCCATCAGTGGATTGGGGGCCTACGAGCAGTACTTC.

In regard to this clonotype: This sequence may be a read error, since a much larger clone differs from it by one base. The V gene is TRBV6-5, the J gene TRBJ2-7; D is perhaps TRBD2 (6 bases). The CDR3 is 15 amino acids. Looked up from germline, CDR1 is MNHEY and CDR2 is SVGAGI. This chain's CDR3 is CAGSYNRERDYEQYF. In DNA, the CDR3 is TGTGCCGGCAGTTATAACCGGGAGAGGGACTACGAGCAGTACTTC.

This clonotype occurred many times. The V call is TRBV2, the J call TRBJ2-7; D call uncertain. Trimming cost V 8 bases and J 3 bases, with 8 bases left between them. CDR3 length equals 11 residues. Looked up from germline, CDR1 is SNHLY and CDR2 is FYNNEI. This chain's CDR3 is CASWLLYEQYF. The DNA for the CDR3 is TGTGCCAGCTGGCTCCTCTACGAGCAGTACTTC.

With regard to this clonotype: It may be a read error: a sequence one base away is much more abundant. This chain connects TRBV18 to TRBJ1-2, with D uncertain. Germline V gene data show CDR1 as KGHSH and CDR2 as LQKENI. Trimming removed 7 bases at V and 8 bases at J, with 20 bases between. This CDR3 contains 14 residues. CDR3 nucleotide sequence: TGTGCCAGCTTACCCACATCCGGGGAGAGCGGCTACACCTTC. Encoded protein: CASLPTSGESGYTF.

As regards this clonotype: One end of the junction varies from germline; a read error may be responsible. V gene TRBV6-1 combines with J gene TRBJ2-4; D is possibly TRBD1 (6 bases). CDR1 is MNHNS, CDR2 SASEGT, per germline. The CDR3 is 16 amino acids. The CDR3 sequence is CASREAIQGAKNIQYF. The DNA of the CDR3 is TGTGCCAGCCGTGAAGCAATACAGGGTGCCAAAAACATTCAGTACTTC.

This clonotype was picked up one time. One junction end disagrees with the germline gene, perhaps due to a read error. V usage is TRBV29-1 and J usage is TRBJ2-3; 8 nucleotides align to TRBD2. CDR1 is SQVTM and CDR2 is ANQGSEA in the germline V gene. CDR3 length: 16 residues. The CDR3 loop reads CSVKEGTGGWKDTQYF. CDR3 nucleotides: TGCAGCGTTAAAGAGGGGACGGGAGGGTGGAAAGATACGCAGTATTTT.

This clonotype occurred many times. The chain couples TRBV5-1 to TRBJ1-2; perhaps TRBD1 as D (5 bases). The germline CDR1 and CDR2 sequences are SGHRS and YFSETQ. Trimming shortened V by 4 bases and J by 4 bases, and 14 bases separated the two germline ends. This CDR3 comprises 14 residues. CDR3 nucleotide sequence: TGCGCCAGCAGCCCGAGCGGGGGATCCTATGGCTACACCTTC. It encodes CASSPSGGSYGYTF.

This clonotype was seen at least ten times. The rearrangement joins TRBV7-2 to TRBJ1-6; the D gene is possibly TRBD1 (5 bases). Germline V gives CDR1 SGHTA, CDR2 FQGNSA. The CDR3 loop spans 17 amino acids. V lost 6 bases and J 5 bases, leaving 20 bases between the germline ends. The CDR3 region is CASRLNTGTVDNSPLHF. The CDR3 region has the DNA TGTGCCAGCAGATTAAACACCGGGACGGTGGATAATTCACCCCTCCACTTT.

The chain carries TRBV5-1 and TRBJ2-1; 11 bases fit TRBD2. Per germline, CDR1 SGHRS and CDR2 YFSETQ. Trimming cost V 0 bases and J 0 bases; bases outside gene matches: 2. The CDR3 has 17 residues. CDR3 DNA: TGCGCCAGCAGCTTGGTTACTAGCGGGAGCTCCTACAATGAGCAGTTCTTC. It specifies CASSLVTSGSSYNEQFF.

This clonotype was seen at least ten times. This chain links TRBV29-1 with TRBJ2-3; D is ambiguous. This CDR3 contains 11 residues. Trimming took 5 bases from V and 5 from J, leaving 8 bases between them. Germline V gene sequence: CDR1 SQVTM, CDR2 ANQGSEA. CDR3 region: CSVPRIDTQYF. CDR3 nucleotide sequence: TGCAGCGTTCCCCGCATAGATACGCAGTATTTT.